The 5 T cell receptor beta chains given below trace back to one sample, sequenced in a study of blood T cell repertoires in COVID-19. Sequencing was performed with immunoSEQ multiplex PCR; in TCRdb, only in-frame clones are kept and a portion is missing. The table has about 50,000 clones, roughly nine tenths seen once. Sequencing was carried out using peripheral blood. The receptors were sampled from a woman aged 80 or over with acute or convalescent COVID-19.

This chain links TRBV9 with TRBJ2-5; 7 nucleotides align to TRBD1. The CDR3 covers 16 residues. Germline trimming cut 2 bases from V and 2 bases from J; bases unmatched to any gene: 9. Germline V lookup: CDR1 SGDLS, CDR2 YYNGEE. The CDR3 reads CASSVSPGQPQETQYF. As DNA, the CDR3 is TGTGCCAGCAGCGTCTCACCGGGACAGCCGCAAGAGACCCAGTACTTC. The full variable domain, rest sourced from reference TRBV9 and TRBJ2-5, is DSGVTQTPKHLITATGQRVTLRCSPRSGDLSVYWYQQSLDQGLQFLIQYYNGEERAKGNILERFSAQQFPDLHSELNLSSLELGDSALYFCASSVSPGQPQETQYFGPGTRLLVL.

The chain uses TRBV5-4 and TRBJ2-5, with D tentatively TRBD2 (6 bases). Trimming cost V 4 bases and J 2 bases, with 9 bases left between them. The CDR3 sequence is 13 residues long. Germline V gene data show CDR1 as SGHNT and CDR2 as YYREEE (reference sequence). CDR3 bases: TGTGCCAGCAGCCCGGGGGAGCAAGAGACCCAGTACTTC. It encodes CASSPGEQETQYF.

This rearrangement joins TRBV6-6 to TRBJ1-5; unclear D gene. CDR1 is MNHNY, CDR2 SVGAGI, per germline (reference sequence). This CDR3 is 13 amino acids long. V lost 7 bases and J 4 bases, leaving 11 bases between the germline ends. The CDR3 is CASTFSGNQPQHF. CDR3 coding DNA: TGTGCCAGCACATTTTCCGGGAATCAGCCCCAGCATTTT.

The chain recombines TRBV19 with TRBJ2-2; no firm D call. V was pared by 2 bases and J by 4 bases, with 5 bases between. The CDR3 has 13 residues. Per the germline V gene, CDR1 is LNHDA and CDR2 is SQIVND (reference sequence). CDR3 in amino acids: CASSIQATGELFF. The CDR3 bases are TGTGCCAGTAGTATACAGGCCACCGGGGAGCTGTTTTTT. The entire variable domain, with the rest obtained from reference TRBV19 and TRBJ2-2, is as follows: DGGITQSPKYLFRKEGQNVTLSCEQNLNHDAMYWYRQDPGQGLRLIYYSQIVNDFQKGDIAEGYSVSREKKESFPLTVTSAQKNPTAFYLCASSIQATGELFFGEGSRLTVL.

This clone was observed a single time. The V and J genes are TRBV10-3 and TRBJ2-7; D might be TRBD1 (5 bases). V was cut by 4 bases and J by 4 bases, with 11 bases left in between. In germline, CDR1 is ENHRY, CDR2 SYGVKD. The CDR3 sequence is 13 residues long. DNA for the CDR3: TGTGCCATCAGTGGGCGACAGCAATACGAGCAGTACTTC. This encodes CAISGRQQYEQYF.